A selection of T cell receptor beta chains follows, all from one sample in a study of human T cells and chemical hapten exposure. TCRdb redid the calling of the RACE reads with MiXCR, one entry per CDR3 protein. The sample contains roughly 71,000 distinct CDR3 sequences, 5.5% to 7.5% of which appear only once. The sequenced sample consisted of whole blood. These TCRs come from a female donor in good health. Some clones in this sample may be carry-over from other donors' samples. Both conserved end residues are part of each CDR3. The D gene is left open where the match is weak. Part of the rows lack a size; the others show once, few, many or a class for expanded clones.

V gene	J gene	clone size	D gene	CDR3 protein	CDR3 DNA
TRBV6-4	TRBJ2-1	many	TRBD1	CASSGTGAHEQFF	TGTGCCAGCAGTGGCACAGGGGCTCATGAGCAGTTCTTC
TRBV29-1	TRBJ1-2	many	-	CSAQTGQGYTF	TGCAGCGCACAAACAGGGCAGGGCTACACCTTC
TRBV12-3/TRBV12-4	TRBJ2-2	-	TRBD1	CASSSDRDTGELFF	TGTGCCAGCAGTTCCGACAGGGACACCGGGGAGCTGTTTTTT
TRBV9	TRBJ2-1	-	-	CASSLQGHSYNVQFF	TGTGCCAGCAGCCTTCAGGGGCACTCCTACAATGTGCAGTTCTTC
TRBV20-1	TRBJ1-1	few	-	CSARDLTRGGRNTEAFF	TGCAGTGCTAGAGATCTAACGAGGGGCGGCAGGAACACTGAAGCTTTCTTT
TRBV7-3	TRBJ1-1	many	-	CASRYTGVNTEAFF	TGTGCCAGCAGGTACACAGGTGTGAACACTGAAGCTTTCTTT
TRBV28	TRBJ2-3	-	-	CASSFPPRGAGLSTDTQYF	TGTGCCAGCAGTTTTCCCCCCCGCGGGGCGGGATTGAGCACAGATACGCAGTATTTT
TRBV7-2	TRBJ2-3	-	-	CASTLPGQTDTQYF	TGTGCCAGCACCCTTCCCGGCCAGACAGATACGCAGTATTTT
TRBV12-3/TRBV12-4	TRBJ2-5	many	-	CASSYELDEETQYF	TGTGCCAGCAGTTACGAACTAGATGAAGAGACCCAGTACTTC
TRBV2	TRBJ2-3	many	TRBD1	CASIADRGVADTQYF	TGTGCCAGCATCGCGGACAGGGGGGTTGCAGATACGCAGTATTTT
TRBV20-1	TRBJ1-5	many	TRBD1	CSAVTGRVDYSNQPQHF	TGCAGTGCTGTGACAGGGAGGGTTGATTATAGCAATCAGCCCCAGCATTTT
TRBV20-1	TRBJ2-7	many	-	CSAPTMGGQYEQYF	TGCAGTGCACCGACCATGGGGGGCCAGTACGAGCAGTACTTC
TRBV2	TRBJ1-2	few	-	CASRSTVSNYGYTF	TGTGCCAGCAGATCGACAGTCTCTAACTATGGCTACACCTTC
TRBV12-3/TRBV12-4	TRBJ2-1	-	-	CASSPTRRVEQFF	TGTGCCAGCAGTCCTACTAGGAGGGTTGAGCAGTTCTTC
TRBV10-3	TRBJ2-7	-	-	CAISEFIQQSANEQYF	TGTGCCATCAGTGAGTTCATACAACAGAGCGCAAACGAGCAGTACTTC
TRBV20-1	TRBJ2-7	few	-	CSARDGETYEQYF	TGCAGTGCTAGAGATGGGGAGACTTACGAGCAGTACTTC
TRBV7-9	TRBJ1-5	many	-	CASSLGGLKNQPQHF	TGTGCCAGCAGCTTAGGGGGCCTAAAAAATCAGCCCCAGCATTTT
TRBV4-1	TRBJ2-3	many	TRBD1	CASSHQGQGPTDTQYF	TGCGCCAGCAGCCATCAGGGACAGGGACCCACAGATACGCAGTATTTT